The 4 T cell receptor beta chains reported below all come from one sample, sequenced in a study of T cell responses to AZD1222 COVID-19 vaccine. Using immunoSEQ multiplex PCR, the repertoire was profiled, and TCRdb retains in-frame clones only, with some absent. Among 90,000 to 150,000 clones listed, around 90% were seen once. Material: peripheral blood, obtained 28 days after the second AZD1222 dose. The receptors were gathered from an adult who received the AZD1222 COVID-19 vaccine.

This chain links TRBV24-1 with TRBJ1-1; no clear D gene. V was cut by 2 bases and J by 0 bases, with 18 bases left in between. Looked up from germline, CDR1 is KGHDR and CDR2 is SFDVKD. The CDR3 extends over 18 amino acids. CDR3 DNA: TGTGCCACCAGTGATTGGGGTCGGTACGGGGAAGTGAACACTGAAGCTTTCTTT. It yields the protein CATSDWGRYGEVNTEAFF.

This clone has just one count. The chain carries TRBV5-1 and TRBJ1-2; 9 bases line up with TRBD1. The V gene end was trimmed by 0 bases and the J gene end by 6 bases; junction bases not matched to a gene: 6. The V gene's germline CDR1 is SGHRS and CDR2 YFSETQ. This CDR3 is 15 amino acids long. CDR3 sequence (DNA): TGCGCCAGCAGCTTGGGGGGACAGGGCGGAGATGGCTACACCTTC. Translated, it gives CASSLGGQGGDGYTF.

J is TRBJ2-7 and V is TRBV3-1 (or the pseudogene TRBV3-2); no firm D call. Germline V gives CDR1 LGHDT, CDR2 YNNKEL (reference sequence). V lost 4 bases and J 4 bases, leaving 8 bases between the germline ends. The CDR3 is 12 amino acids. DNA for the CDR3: TGTGCCAGCAGCCGAGAAGATTACGAGCAGTACTTC. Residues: CASSREDYEQYF.

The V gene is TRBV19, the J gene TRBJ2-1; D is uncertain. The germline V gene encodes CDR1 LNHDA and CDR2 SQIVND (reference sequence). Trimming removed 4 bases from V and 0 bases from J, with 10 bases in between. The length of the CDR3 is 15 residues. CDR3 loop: CASSRVESSYNEQFF. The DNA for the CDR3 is TGTGCCAGTAGTAGGGTGGAGAGCTCCTACAATGAGCAGTTCTTC.